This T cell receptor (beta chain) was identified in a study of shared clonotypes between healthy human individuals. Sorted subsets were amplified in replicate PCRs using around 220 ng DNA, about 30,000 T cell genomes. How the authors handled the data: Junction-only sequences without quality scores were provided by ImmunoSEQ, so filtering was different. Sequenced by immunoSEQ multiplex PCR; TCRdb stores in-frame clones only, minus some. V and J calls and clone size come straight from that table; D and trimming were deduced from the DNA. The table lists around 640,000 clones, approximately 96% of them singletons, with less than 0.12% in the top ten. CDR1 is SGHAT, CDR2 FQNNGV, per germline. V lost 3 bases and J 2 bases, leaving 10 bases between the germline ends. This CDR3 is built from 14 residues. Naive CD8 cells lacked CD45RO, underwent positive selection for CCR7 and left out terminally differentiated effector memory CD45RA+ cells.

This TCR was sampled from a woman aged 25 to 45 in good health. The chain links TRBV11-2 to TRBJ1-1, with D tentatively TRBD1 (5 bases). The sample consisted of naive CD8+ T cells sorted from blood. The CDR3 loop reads CASSLQGRNTEAFF. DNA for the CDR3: TGTGCCAGCAGCTTGCAGGGTCGAAACACTGAAGCTTTCTTT.